A selection of T cell receptor beta chains follows, all from one sample in a study of blood T cell repertoires in COVID-19. Some clones are missing from TCRdb's copy, which holds only in-frame ones; the method was immunoSEQ multiplex PCR. The sample contains about 260,000 clones, approximately 86% of which appear only once. Source material: peripheral blood. Receptors originate from a man aged 35 to 55 who had recovered from COVID-19. Both conserved end residues are part of each CDR3. A D gene is named only where the DNA matches it firmly. Size tells how often a clone was seen (once, few, many) or the class of an expanded clone, and some rows leave it out.

cdr3_aa cdr3_nt d_call j_call clone_size v_call
CASSPGQVTDTQYF TGTGCCAGCAGCCCCGGACAGGTCACAGATACGCAGTATTTT TRBD1 TRBJ2-3 - TRBV3-1/TRBV3-2
CASSPTGFHEQYF TGTGCCAGCAGCCCGACTGGTTTCCACGAGCAGTACTTC - TRBJ2-7 - TRBV7-2
CASGDSSYNSPLHF TGTGCCAGCGGTGACAGCTCGTATAATTCACCCCTCCACTTT - TRBJ1-6 - TRBV7-8
CASSFLWDREYGYTF TGTGCCAGCAGCTTTTTGTGGGACAGGGAATATGGCTACACCTTC TRBD1 TRBJ1-2 - TRBV5-4
CASSFSRKAGAEQFF TGTGCCAGCAGTTTTTCTCGGAAGGCGGGAGCTGAGCAGTTCTTC TRBD2 TRBJ2-1 - TRBV27
CASSHTGTPLYKQYF TGTGCCAGCAGTCATACCGGGACACCACTCTACAAGCAGTACTTC - TRBJ2-7 - TRBV11-2
CASSFVGSYNEQFF TGTGCCAGCAGCTTTGTCGGCTCCTACAATGAGCAGTTCTTC - TRBJ2-1 - TRBV7-9
CAWSVVTGLADTQYF TGTGCCTGGAGTGTAGTTACGGGACTTGCAGATACGCAGTATTTT - TRBJ2-3 - TRBV30
CAGYEGGYTF TGTGCCGGCTATGAGGGTGGCTACACCTTC - TRBJ1-2 - TRBV6-5
CASSTDYEQYF TGTGCCAGCAGCACAGACTACGAGCAGTACTTC - TRBJ2-7 - TRBV7-9
CASSWTGGLNTGELFF TGTGCCAGCAGTTGGACAGGGGGCTTGAACACCGGGGAGCTGTTTTTT TRBD1 TRBJ2-2 - TRBV27
CASSEKYRDRSNYGYTF TGTGCCAGCAGCGAGAAATACCGGGACAGGAGTAACTATGGCTACACCTTC TRBD1 TRBJ1-2 - TRBV7-9
CASSVTYSSGNTIYF TGTGCCAGCAGCGTGACTTATAGCTCTGGAAACACCATATATTTT - TRBJ1-3 - TRBV27
CASSHVAGGRAQYF TGTGCCAGCAGCCATGTAGCGGGGGGGCGGGCGCAGTATTTT TRBD2 TRBJ2-3 - TRBV3-1/TRBV3-2
CASSQDTAQGASYEQYF TGCGCCAGCAGCCAAGATACCGCCCAGGGGGCCTCCTACGAGCAGTACTTC TRBD1 TRBJ2-7 - TRBV4-3
CASTTRRPGQGDYYGYTF TGTGCCAGCACCACTCGTCGGCCGGGACAGGGGGATTATTATGGCTACACCTTC TRBD1 TRBJ1-2 - TRBV27
CSVTSNQGYYTF TGCAGCGTCACCTCGAACCAGGGTTACTACACCTTC - TRBJ1-2 - TRBV29-1
CASSPRSGGHNEQFF TGTGCCAGCTCACCACGGAGCGGGGGCCACAATGAGCAGTTCTTC TRBD2 TRBJ2-1 - TRBV18
CAIARRASGVRETQYF TGTGCCATCGCACGAAGGGCTAGCGGGGTCAGGGAGACCCAGTACTTC TRBD2 TRBJ2-5 - TRBV10-3
CASTYLNPQETQYF TGTGCCAGCACCTATTTAAACCCCCAAGAGACCCAGTACTTC - TRBJ2-5 - TRBV2
CASSASKDRVHGYTF TGTGCCAGCAGCGCATCAAAGGACAGGGTCCATGGCTACACCTTC TRBD1 TRBJ1-2 - TRBV7-2
CASSLGDRGNSPLHF TGTGCCAGCAGTTTAGGGGACAGGGGGAATTCACCCCTCCACTTT TRBD1 TRBJ1-6 once TRBV28
CASSIPERRGLNEQFF TGTGCCAGCAGTATTCCCGAGCGGCGGGGACTAAATGAGCAGTTCTTC TRBD2 TRBJ2-1 - TRBV6-2/TRBV6-3
CASSYTGNQETQYF TGTGCCAGCAGCTACACCGGGAACCAAGAGACCCAGTACTTC - TRBJ2-5 - TRBV5-5
CSAEGGLGYTF TGCAGTGCAGAGGGGGGGCTTGGCTACACCTTC - TRBJ1-2 - TRBV20-1
CASSVEVAGTDTQYF TGTGCCAGCAGCGTAGAAGTAGCGGGAACAGATACGCAGTATTTT TRBD2 TRBJ2-3 - TRBV9
CASSQGRVVSQPQHF TGTGCCAGCAGCCAAGGACGGGTGGTCAGCCAGCCCCAGCATTTT - TRBJ1-5 - TRBV3-1/TRBV3-2
CASSSRGVSSGNTIYF TGTGCCAGCAGCTCCAGGGGCGTAAGCTCTGGAAACACCATATATTTT - TRBJ1-3 - TRBV28
CASSLGREGNEQFF TGTGCCAGCAGCTTAGGACGGGAGGGCAATGAGCAGTTCTTC TRBD2 TRBJ2-1 - TRBV11-3
CASSLAALGDTQYF TGTGCCAGCAGTCTAGCGGCCCTAGGGGATACGCAGTATTTT TRBD2 TRBJ2-3 - TRBV6-2/TRBV6-3
CASSVGDRVGSGNTIYF TGTGCCAGCAGCGTAGGAGACAGGGTGGGCTCTGGAAACACCATATATTTT TRBD1 TRBJ1-3 - TRBV9
CASRKGGVHTEAFF TGTGCCAGCAGGAAGGGGGGGGTGCACACTGAAGCTTTCTTT - TRBJ1-1 - TRBV6-5
CASSLTGGGYTF TGTGCCAGCAGCCTTACAGGGGGCGGCTACACCTTC TRBD1 TRBJ1-2 - TRBV7-2
CASRPGTGASYSNQPQHF TGTGCCAGCAGGCCCGGGACAGGGGCCTCCTATAGCAATCAGCCCCAGCATTTT TRBD1 TRBJ1-5 - TRBV27
CATNFLGLAGIKETQYF TGTGCCACCAACTTTCTCGGACTAGCGGGGATTAAAGAGACCCAGTACTTC TRBD2 TRBJ2-5 - TRBV5-5
CASSSGTGSSPLHF TGTGCCAGCAGCTCTGGGACAGGGAGTTCACCCCTCCACTTT TRBD1 TRBJ1-6 - TRBV7-9
CASSLELAGGFYEQYF TGCGCCAGCAGCTTGGAACTAGCGGGGGGGTTCTACGAGCAGTACTTC TRBD2 TRBJ2-7 - TRBV5-1
CASSQAGTSVDNEQFF TGCGCCAGCAGCCAGGCCGGGACTAGCGTTGACAATGAGCAGTTCTTC TRBD2 TRBJ2-1 - TRBV4-3
CASFDRGHVQPQHF TGTGCCAGTTTCGACAGGGGGCACGTTCAGCCCCAGCATTTT TRBD1 TRBJ1-5 few TRBV6-6
CASSQEELVQYF TGTGCCAGCAGCCAAGAGGAGCTCGTCCAGTACTTC - TRBJ2-5 many TRBV3-1/TRBV3-2
CASSQEMAVYNSPLHF TGCGCCAGCAGCCAAGAAATGGCAGTCTATAATTCACCCCTCCACTTT - TRBJ1-6 few TRBV4-1
CASSLGPGDGELFF TGTGCCAGCAGCTTGGGGCCGGGGGACGGGGAGCTGTTTTTT - TRBJ2-2 - TRBV7-2
CASSVGLVAGRAGDTQYF TGTGCCAGCAGCGTGGGGCTCGTAGCGGGAAGGGCCGGAGATACGCAGTATTTT TRBD2 TRBJ2-3 - TRBV9
CASSLFQSSISEAFF TGTGCCAGCAGTTTATTCCAAAGCTCTATCTCTGAAGCTTTCTTT - TRBJ1-1 many TRBV27
CASSIGESYNEQFF TGTGCCAGTAGTATCGGGGAGTCCTACAATGAGCAGTTCTTC - TRBJ2-1 few TRBV19
CASSLHRGTGELFF TGTGCCAGCAGTCTTCACAGGGGAACCGGGGAGCTGTTTTTT TRBD1 TRBJ2-2 - TRBV6-5
CASGLRKLAGGSYNEQFF TGTGCTAGTGGCCTCAGGAAACTAGCGGGAGGGTCCTACAATGAGCAGTTCTTC TRBD2 TRBJ2-1 - TRBV12-5
CASNGGGALTDTQYF TGTGCCAGTAATGGGGGCGGAGCACTCACAGATACGCAGTATTTT - TRBJ2-3 - TRBV19
CASSLAPRGQYYEQYF TGTGCCAGCAGCTTAGCCCCCAGGGGTCAATACTACGAGCAGTACTTC - TRBJ2-7 - TRBV7-2
CSVGPGTDKEQFF TGCAGCGTGGGGCCTGGGACAGACAAAGAGCAGTTCTTC TRBD1 TRBJ2-1 - TRBV29-1
CASSLTGENSPLHF TGTGCCAGCAGCTTGACAGGGGAAAACTCACCCCTCCACTTT TRBD1 TRBJ1-6 - TRBV5-5
CASSPLGQPNTEAFF TGTGCCAGCTCACCATTAGGACAACCGAACACTGAAGCTTTCTTT - TRBJ1-1 - TRBV18
CVLRGGGTQYF TGTGTTCTTCGGGGGGGTGGTACGCAGTATTTT TRBD2 TRBJ2-3 - TRBV30
CATHKGLPGADTQYF TGTGCCACCCACAAGGGTCTGCCGGGGGCAGATACGCAGTATTTT - TRBJ2-3 - TRBV11-2
CASSQGAGKINEQYF TGTGCCAGCAGCCAAGGGGCAGGGAAGATCAACGAGCAGTACTTC - TRBJ2-7 - TRBV3-1/TRBV3-2